This T cell receptor (beta chain) came from a study of beta chain features in type 1 diabetes. In the study overall: Sorted cells from all samples, numbering about 100,000,000, were examined.

The investigators reverse transcribed all of the isolated RNA, so they sequenced expressed TCRB transcripts. Repertoires were generated with immunoSEQ multiplex PCR, while TCRdb's copy carries only in-frame clones and drops some. The sample gives more than 150,000 clones, 13% of which show up once; less than 0.7% is in the top ten. The single heparinised draw taken from each donor contained approximately 100 mL of blood on average. The authors sorted CD4+ naive, central memory, regulatory and stem cell-like memory cells via CD45RO/CCR7/CD25/CD127/CD95/CD27. Specimen: central memory CD4+ T cells from blood. The TCR comes from a woman aged 18-35 years in good health.

The CDR3 region is CASTLGGSENKQYF. CDR3 in DNA: TGCGCCAGCACCCTGGGGGGGTCCGAGAACAAGCAGTACTTC. The rearrangement joins TRBV5-1 to TRBJ2-7; 7 nucleotides match TRBD2. CDR1 SGHRS and CDR2 YFSETQ come from the germline V gene. V shed 6 bases and J 8 bases; nucleotides not matched to a gene: 14. The CDR3 extends over 14 amino acids. Together with reference TRBV5-1 and TRBJ2-7, the CDR3 gives the full variable domain: KAGVTQTPRYLIKTRGQQVTLSCSPISGHRSVSWYQQTPGQGLQFLFEYFSETQRNKGNFPGRFSGRQFSNSRSEMNVSTLELGDSALYLCASTLGGSENKQYFGPGTRLTVT.